This T cell receptor beta chain was sequenced for a study of T cells in localized non-small cell lung cancer (TCRdb year 2020). Notes on the research overall: T cell repertoires of some 240 early-stage NSCLC patients were analyzed, with tumors being compared against uninvolved tumor-adjacent lungs. A mean age of about 66 years was recorded for the NSCLC patients, of whom under 150 were male and about a hundred were female. All 250 or so NSCLC patients in the cohort were treatment-naive and had localized lung tumors that were resected. Beyond this particular receptor, the publication reports: Uninvolved tumor-adjacent lung showed the highest T cell clonality, higher than tumor, which suggests more focused antigenic responses in the adjacent lung. Higher blood T cell density associated with longer overall survival, while higher adjacent-lung clonality associated with shorter survival. Because the study design was exploratory, TCR variables were selected using unadjusted p-values without false-discovery rate correction. A median of around 50 of the top 100 tumor clones were detected in paired uninvolved adjacent lung, and around 30 of these tumor clones were also found among the top 100 clones of the paired uninvolved adjacent lung. Multi-region tumor sequencing was not performed, so intratumor heterogeneity could not be excluded.

At diagnosis, tumor, uninvolved tumor-adjacent lung and peripheral blood were collected and then preserved as a mix of FFPE and fresh-frozen material. For TCR repertoire profiling, blood samples were analyzed in the form of peripheral blood mononuclear cells. As regards this clone: Its antigen remains undetermined. The input lacks base qualities; no much larger clone sits a single base away.

The immunoSEQ Assay was used to sequence TCR beta CDR3 regions from DNA. The authors' analysis ran thus. T cell density was computed as TCR beta template counts normalized to usable DNA estimated by amplifying housekeeping genes. Using the preseqR package, richness was estimated by extrapolating to 120,000 templates for tissue samples and 400,000 templates for PBMC samples. Clonality was taken to be one minus Pielou's evenness. Tissue-enriched TCRs were identified through differential abundance testing performed on productive amino-acid clonotypes, with a minimum total count of 5 and an alpha of 0.1. The Jaccard Index and the Morisita Overlap Index were used to measure how much the repertoires overlapped between compartments. GLIPH grouped TCR beta CDR3s together with public tetramer-defined viral CDR3s, and a viral motif had to include at least three viral sequences and also show V-gene enrichment. Not all clones reach the TCRdb copy of this immuneACCESS table, which keeps in-frame sequences only. Checked studies attribute under half of the gap to unresolved V genes and leave the rest unexplained. V, J and clone size derive from that table, while D and trimming were established from the DNA sequence. The sample yields more than 9,000 clones; roughly 77% were counted once. The ten largest clones add up to around 29% of the sample.

The CDR3 holds 15 amino acids from the cysteine to the phenylalanine. The CDR3 DNA has 45 bases and is translated from base 1. CDR1 and CDR2 are read off the germline V gene as LGHNA and YSLEER. The junction carries 12 bases between V and J, which are trimmed by 0 bases and 6 bases respectively. The TCR was taken from a male donor older than 55 with stage I lung adenocarcinoma. The specimen comprised peripheral blood, sampled before any cancer treatment. The rearranged chain carries TRBV4-3 and TRBJ1-5; a weak D assignment points to TRBD1 (6 bases agree). DNA sequence: TGCGCCAGCAGCCAAGATCTGGGGGGCGGTCAGCCCCAGCATTTT. Translation gives CASSQDLGGGQPQHF.